These 6 T cell receptor beta chains originate from one sample sequenced in a study of Ad26.COV2.S vaccination and SARS-CoV-2 variants. The treatment was: around 19 received Ad26.COV2.S at low or high dose, single or two shots; several received placebo; per-sample allocation not given. At day 63 after the first vaccine or placebo injection, samples were drawn. Produced via immunoSEQ multiplex PCR; TCRdb's table is partial and in-frame only. The table lists nearly 400,000 clones, about 88% of them singletons, with about 1.9% in the top ten. This sample comprised peripheral blood, obtained in a trial of Ad26.COV2.S vaccine versus placebo. Receptors originate from a person aged 18-65 years who received the Ad26.COV2.S COVID-19 vaccine or a placebo.

Regarding this clone: The sample carries other DNA sequences with the same CDR3. The V gene is TRBV18, the J gene TRBJ1-5; D gene ambiguous. Germline CDR1 KGHSH, CDR2 LQKENI. CDR3 length: 14 amino acids. The V and J ends lost 3 bases and 2 bases respectively, with 8 bases between them. CDR3 amino acids: CASSPGGGNQPQHF. The CDR3 DNA reads TGTGCCAGCTCACCGGGTGGGGGCAATCAGCCCCAGCATTTT.

The chain recombines TRBV24-1 with TRBJ2-3; TRBD2 aligns across 10 bases. With V trimmed by 9 bases and J by 4 bases, 6 bases remained unmatched. CDR3 length equals 14 residues. Germline-derived CDR1 and CDR2 are KGHDR and SFDVKD. For the CDR3, the DNA is TGTGCCACCCAGGCTAGCGGGAGCCCAGATACGCAGTATTTT. The encoded protein is CATQASGSPDTQYF.

V gene TRBV4-1 combines with J gene TRBJ2-7; TRBD2 agrees at 12 bases. Unmatched junction bases numbered 4, after V lost 4 bases and J lost 3 bases. The CDR3 is 15 amino acids. Germline CDR1 is MGHRA and CDR2 is YSYEKL. The CDR3, as DNA: TGCGCCAGCAGCCCGCGGACTAGCGGGATCTACGAGCAGTACTTC. It specifies CASSPRTSGIYEQYF.

CDR3 sequence: CATSDGLQTSGTFGPYNEQFF. The CDR3 region has the DNA TGTGCCACCAGTGATGGCCTTCAGACTAGCGGGACTTTCGGGCCCTACAATGAGCAGTTCTTC. The V and J genes are TRBV24-1 and TRBJ2-1; 11 positions agree with TRBD2. Germline CDR1 and CDR2: KGHDR and SFDVKD. J gave up 2 bases and V 3 bases, and 17 bases lay outside the gene matches. This CDR3 comprises 21 residues.

The V gene is TRBV7-9, the J gene TRBJ2-1; 15 bases match TRBD2. Losses at the gene ends were 7 bases for V and 5 bases for J; bases not matched to a gene: 15. The CDR3 covers 19 residues. Germline-derived CDR1 and CDR2 are SEHNR and FQNEAQ (reference sequence). Here the CDR3 reads CASTSPPGLAGGSDNEQFF. The CDR3 DNA is TGTGCCAGCACCTCCCCCCCCGGACTAGCGGGAGGGTCTGACAATGAGCAGTTCTTC.

The V call is TRBV3-1 (or the pseudogene TRBV3-2), the J call TRBJ2-3, with 7 bases that match TRBD1. The CDR3 contains 15 residues. The germline CDR1 and CDR2 sequences are LGHDT and YNNKEL (reference sequence). After removal of 4 bases from V and 1 base from J, the junction contained 5 bases not matched to a gene. The CDR3 sequence is CASSRQGYGTDTQYF. CDR3 DNA: TGTGCCAGCAGCCGACAGGGATACGGCACAGATACGCAGTATTTT.